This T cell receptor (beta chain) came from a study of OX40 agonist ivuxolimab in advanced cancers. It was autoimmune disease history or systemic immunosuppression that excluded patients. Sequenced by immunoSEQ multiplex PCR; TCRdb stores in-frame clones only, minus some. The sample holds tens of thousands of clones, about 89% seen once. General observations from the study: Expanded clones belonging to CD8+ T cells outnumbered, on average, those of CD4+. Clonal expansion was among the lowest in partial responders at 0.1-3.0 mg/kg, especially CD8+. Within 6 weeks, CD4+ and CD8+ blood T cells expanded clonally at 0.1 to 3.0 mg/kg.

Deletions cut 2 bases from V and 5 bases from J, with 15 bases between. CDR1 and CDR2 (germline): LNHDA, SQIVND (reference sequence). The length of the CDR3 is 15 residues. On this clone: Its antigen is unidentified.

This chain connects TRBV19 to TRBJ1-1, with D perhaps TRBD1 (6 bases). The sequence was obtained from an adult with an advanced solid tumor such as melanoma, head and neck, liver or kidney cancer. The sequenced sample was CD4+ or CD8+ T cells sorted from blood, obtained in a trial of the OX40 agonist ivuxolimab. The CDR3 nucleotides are TGTGCCAGTAGTATACCGGGGGCGCCGGGAACTGAAGCTTTCTTT. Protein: CASSIPGAPGTEAFF.